These 9 T cell receptor beta chains came from one sample sequenced in a study of cytomegalovirus exposure and HLA in healthy donors. PCR involved 60 Vbeta and 13 Jbeta primers. Sequencing used immunoSEQ multiplex PCR; TCRdb keeps in-frame clones, though not all of them. The table has about 150,000 clones, 72% seen once. The sample taken for sequencing was PBMCs. These receptors all stem from a man between 40 and 49 years old in good health and CMV-seronegative.

This sequence joins TRBV30 and TRBJ1-2, with D maybe TRBD1 (6 bases). Germline values: CDR1 GTSNPN, CDR2 SVGIG (reference sequence). The CDR3 runs to 12 residues. V lost 2 bases and J lost 6, with 10 bases in between. The CDR3, as DNA: TGTGCCTGGAGTCCAGGGGTTAATGGCTACACCTTC. Its protein is CAWSPGVNGYTF.

The chain links TRBV30 to TRBJ2-7, with D perhaps matching TRBD1 (5 bases). This CDR3 contains 14 residues. Trimming pared 2 bases from V and 3 bases from J, leaving 14 bases between. CDR1 and CDR2 from the germline V gene are GTSNPN and SVGIG (reference sequence). The CDR3 DNA reads as TGTGCCTGGAGTACTCAGGGTACGTTCTACGAGCAGTACTTC. Amino acids: CAWSTQGTFYEQYF. The complete variable domain, with remaining parts taken from reference TRBV30 and TRBJ2-7, reads SQTIHQWPATLVQPVGSPLSLECTVEGTSNPNLYWYRQAAGRGLQLLFYSVGIGQISSEVPQNLSASRPQDRQFILSSKKLLLSDSGFYLCAWSTQGTFYEQYFGPGTRLTVT.

This clone was detected a few times. J is TRBJ1-3 and V is TRBV29-1; D gene unclear. Deletions cut 4 bases from V and 2 bases from J, with 6 bases between. The CDR3 covers 12 residues. Germline assignment: CDR1 SQVTM and CDR2 ANQGSEA. The CDR3 DNA is TGCAGCGTTGCCTATCCTGGAAACACCATATATTTT. It encodes CSVAYPGNTIYF.

The V and J genes are TRBV5-4 and TRBJ1-2, with 10 bases lining up with TRBD1. After removal of 4 bases from V and 3 bases from J, the junction contained 6 bases not matched to a gene. The length of the CDR3 is 15 residues. Looked up from germline, CDR1 is SGHNT and CDR2 is YYREEE (reference sequence). The chain's CDR3 is CASSHKTGGDYGYTF. The CDR3 DNA sequence: TGTGCCAGCAGCCATAAGACAGGGGGCGACTATGGCTACACCTTC.

This chain links TRBV9 with TRBJ1-2; 8 bases are shared with TRBD1. V shed 4 bases and J 4 bases; nucleotides not matched to a gene: 3. The V gene's germline CDR1 is SGDLS and CDR2 YYNGEE. The CDR3 is 13 amino acids. The CDR3 loop reads CASSYTGGYGYTF. CDR3 bases: TGTGCCAGCAGCTATACAGGGGGCTATGGCTACACCTTC.

The rearrangement joins TRBV4-3 to TRBJ1-2; 7 bases are a match to TRBD1. There are 15 residues in the CDR3. From germline, CDR1 is LGHNA and CDR2 YSLEER. Germline trimming cut 4 bases from V and 3 bases from J; bases unmatched to any gene: 8. CDR3 in amino acids: CASSPTTGSHYGYTF. The CDR3 DNA follows: TGCGCCAGCAGCCCGACGACAGGGAGTCACTATGGCTACACCTTC.

This sequence joins TRBV6-6 and TRBJ1-3; no firm D call. V dropped 5 bases and J dropped 2 bases, with 13 bases sitting between them. CDR1 is MNHNY and CDR2 is SVGAGI in the germline V gene (reference sequence). CDR3 length: 15 amino acids. The CDR3 coding sequence is TGTGCCAGCAGTAAAGCCAGAGCGACTGGAAACACCATATATTTT. It specifies CASSKARATGNTIYF.

This clone was seen a handful of times. The chain has TRBV28 and TRBJ2-1, with TRBD2 identical over 7 bases. Per germline, CDR1 MDHEN and CDR2 SYDVKM. Trimming took 7 bases from V and 7 from J; bases not matched to a gene: 16. The CDR3 loop spans 16 amino acids. DNA of the CDR3: TGTGCCAGCACATTAAGTGGCGGGAGTGCGGGGAATGAGCAGTTCTTC. It is translated as CASTLSGGSAGNEQFF.

The V call is TRBV9, the J call TRBJ2-1; D gene ambiguous. The CDR3 has 16 amino acids. Trimming cost V 1 base and J 1 base, with 12 bases left between them. Germline values: CDR1 SGDLS, CDR2 YYNGEE. The CDR3 is CASSVTQVTSYNEQFF. DNA of the CDR3: TGTGCCAGCAGCGTAACCCAGGTTACGTCCTACAATGAGCAGTTCTTC.